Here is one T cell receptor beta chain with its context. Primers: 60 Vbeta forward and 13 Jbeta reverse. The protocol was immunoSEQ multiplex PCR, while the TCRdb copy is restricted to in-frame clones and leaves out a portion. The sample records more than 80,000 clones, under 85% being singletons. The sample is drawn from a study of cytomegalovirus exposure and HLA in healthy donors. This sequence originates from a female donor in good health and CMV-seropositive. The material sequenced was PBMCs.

The CDR3 DNA sequence: TGTGCCAGCAGTGGACTAGCGGGGGGGCCGTACGAGCAGTACTTC. Its protein is CASSGLAGGPYEQYF. The chain recombines TRBV6-1 with TRBJ2-7, with 14 bases aligning to TRBD2. Germline V lookup: CDR1 MNHNS, CDR2 SASEGT. The CDR3 is 15 amino acids. J was trimmed by 4 bases and V by 4 bases; bases with no gene match: 3.